This T cell receptor (beta chain) originates from a study of CD8 T cells in Susac syndrome. The length of the CDR3 is 14 residues. Trimming left V 3 bases short and J 1 base short, with 9 bases between. Germline values: CDR1 SNHLY, CDR2 FYNNEI. TCR beta sequencing was performed on blood CD8+ and CD4+ T cells. The multiple sclerosis control group was made up of treatment-naive patients with stable or active relapsing-remitting disease. After extraction with the RNeasy kit, about 0.5 to 1 ug of the RNA was reverse transcribed using random hexamers. An immunoSEQ multiplex PCR amplified TCR beta CDR3 over 54 Vbeta and 13 Jbeta. TCRdb analysed the immunoSEQ multiplex PCR reads with MiXCR anew, one entry per CDR3 protein. The sample carries 250,000 to 350,000 distinct CDR3 sequences, approximately 85% recorded once.

This chain connects TRBV2 to TRBJ1-1, with D perhaps matching TRBD1 (6 bases). The TCR originated in a human donor with multiple sclerosis. Sequences were obtained from CD8+ T cells from PBMCs. This CDR3 is CASSDQQGNTEAFF. In nucleotides, the CDR3 is TGTGCCAGCAGTGACCAACAGGGGAACACTGAAGCTTTCTTT.